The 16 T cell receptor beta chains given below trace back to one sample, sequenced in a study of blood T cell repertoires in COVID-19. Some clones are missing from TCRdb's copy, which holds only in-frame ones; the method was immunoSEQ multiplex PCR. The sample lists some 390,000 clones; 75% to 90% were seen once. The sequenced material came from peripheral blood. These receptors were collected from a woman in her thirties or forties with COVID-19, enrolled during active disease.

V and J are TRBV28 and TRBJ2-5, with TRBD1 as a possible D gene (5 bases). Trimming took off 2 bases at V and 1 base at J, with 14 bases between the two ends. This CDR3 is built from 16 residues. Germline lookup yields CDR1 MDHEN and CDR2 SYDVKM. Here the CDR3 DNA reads TGTGCCAGCAGTTTAGAAGCAGGGATGGTCCAAGAGACCCAGTACTTC. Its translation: CASSLEAGMVQETQYF.

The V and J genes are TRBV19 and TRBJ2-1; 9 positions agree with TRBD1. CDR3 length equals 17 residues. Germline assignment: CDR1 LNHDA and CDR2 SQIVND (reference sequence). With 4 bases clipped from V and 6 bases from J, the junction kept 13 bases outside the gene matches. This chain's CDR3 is CASSTIPGQGIINEQFF. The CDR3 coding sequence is TGTGCCAGTAGTACGATACCGGGACAGGGCATTATCAATGAGCAGTTCTTC.

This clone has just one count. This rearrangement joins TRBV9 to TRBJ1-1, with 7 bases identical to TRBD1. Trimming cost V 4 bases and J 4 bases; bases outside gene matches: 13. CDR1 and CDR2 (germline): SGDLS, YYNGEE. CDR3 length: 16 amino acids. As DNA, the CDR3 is TGTGCCAGCAGCCACACCCAACAGGGGATCGGCACTGAAGCTTTCTTT. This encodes CASSHTQQGIGTEAFF.

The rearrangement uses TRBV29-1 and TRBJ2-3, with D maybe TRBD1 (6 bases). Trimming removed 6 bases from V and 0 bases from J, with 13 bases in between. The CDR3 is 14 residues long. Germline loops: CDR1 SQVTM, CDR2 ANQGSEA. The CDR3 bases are TGCAGCGTACGACAGGCCCTGAGCACAGATACGCAGTATTTT. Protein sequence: CSVRQALSTDTQYF.

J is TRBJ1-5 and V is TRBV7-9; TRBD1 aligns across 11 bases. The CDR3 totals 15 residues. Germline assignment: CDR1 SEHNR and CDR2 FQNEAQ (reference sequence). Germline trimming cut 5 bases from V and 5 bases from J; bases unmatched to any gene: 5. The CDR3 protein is CASSPGTGGYQPQHF. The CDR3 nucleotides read TGTGCCAGCAGCCCAGGGACAGGGGGATATCAGCCCCAGCATTTT.

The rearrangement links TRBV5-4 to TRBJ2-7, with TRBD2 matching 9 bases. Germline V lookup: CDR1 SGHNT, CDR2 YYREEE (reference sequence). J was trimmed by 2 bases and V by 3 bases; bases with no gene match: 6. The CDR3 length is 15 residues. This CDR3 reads CASSSPGTSPYEQYF. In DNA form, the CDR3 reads TGTGCCAGCAGCTCACCAGGGACTAGCCCCTACGAGCAGTACTTC.

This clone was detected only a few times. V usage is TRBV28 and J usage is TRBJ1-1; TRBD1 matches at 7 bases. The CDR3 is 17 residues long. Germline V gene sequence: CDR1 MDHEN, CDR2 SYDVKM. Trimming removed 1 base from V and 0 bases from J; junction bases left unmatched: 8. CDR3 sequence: CASSLFVGQALNTEAFF. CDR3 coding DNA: TGTGCCAGCAGTTTATTTGTAGGACAGGCCCTGAACACTGAAGCTTTCTTT.

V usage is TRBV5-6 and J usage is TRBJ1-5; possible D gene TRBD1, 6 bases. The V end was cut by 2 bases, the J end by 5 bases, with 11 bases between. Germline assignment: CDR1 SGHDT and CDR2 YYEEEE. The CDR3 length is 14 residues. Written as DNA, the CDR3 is TGTGCCAGCAGCTTTCAGGGGCTGGATCAGCCCCAGCATTTT. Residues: CASSFQGLDQPQHF.

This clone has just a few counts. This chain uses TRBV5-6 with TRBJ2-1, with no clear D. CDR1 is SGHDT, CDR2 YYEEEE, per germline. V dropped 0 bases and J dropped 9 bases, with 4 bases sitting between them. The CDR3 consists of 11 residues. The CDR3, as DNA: TGTGCCAGCAGCTTGGCGTTTGAGCAGTTCTTC. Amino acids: CASSLAFEQFF. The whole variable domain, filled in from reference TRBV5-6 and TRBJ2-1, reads DAGVTQSPTHLIKTRGQQVTLRCSPKSGHDTVSWYQQALGQGPQFIFQYYEEEERQRGNFPDRFSGHQFPNYSSELNVNALLLGDSALYLCASSLAFEQFFGPGTRLTVL.

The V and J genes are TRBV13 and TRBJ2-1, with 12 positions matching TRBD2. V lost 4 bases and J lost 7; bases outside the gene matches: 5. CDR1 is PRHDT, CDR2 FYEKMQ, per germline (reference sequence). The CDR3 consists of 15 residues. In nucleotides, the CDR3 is TGTGCCAGCAGCTCTAGCGGGGGGGTGAGGAATGAGCAGTTCTTC. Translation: CASSSSGGVRNEQFF.

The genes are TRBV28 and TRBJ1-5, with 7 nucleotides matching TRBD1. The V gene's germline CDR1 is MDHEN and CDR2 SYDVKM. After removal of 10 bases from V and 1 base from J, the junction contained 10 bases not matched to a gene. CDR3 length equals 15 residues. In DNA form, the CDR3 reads TGTGCCACCGTGGGGACAGTCGGAAGCAATCAGCCCCAGCATTTT. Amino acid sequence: CATVGTVGSNQPQHF.

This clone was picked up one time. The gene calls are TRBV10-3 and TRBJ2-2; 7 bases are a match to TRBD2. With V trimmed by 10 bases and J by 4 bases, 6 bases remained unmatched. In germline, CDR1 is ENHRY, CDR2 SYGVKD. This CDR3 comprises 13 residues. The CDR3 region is CATREWVTGELFF. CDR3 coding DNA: TGTGCCACGCGGGAGTGGGTCACCGGGGAGCTGTTTTTT.

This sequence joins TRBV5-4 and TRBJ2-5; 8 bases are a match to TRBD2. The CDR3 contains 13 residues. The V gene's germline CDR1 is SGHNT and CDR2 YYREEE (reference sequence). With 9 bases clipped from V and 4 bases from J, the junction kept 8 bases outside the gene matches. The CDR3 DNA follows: TGTGCCATCCCTCGGGGGGGCGGAGAGACCCAGTACTTC. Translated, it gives CAIPRGGGETQYF. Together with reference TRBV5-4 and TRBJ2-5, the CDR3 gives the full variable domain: ETGVTQSPTHLIKTRGQQVTLRCSSQSGHNTVSWYQQALGQGPQFIFQYYREEENGRGNFPPRFSGLQFPNYSSELNVNALELDDSALYLCAIPRGGGETQYFGPGTRLLVL.

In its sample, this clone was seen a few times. The CDR3 sequence is CASSPSPGTSSYEQYF. CDR3 coding DNA: TGTGCCAGCAGTCCCAGCCCGGGTACCAGCTCCTACGAGCAGTACTTC. This chain connects TRBV6-2 or TRBV6-3 to TRBJ2-7; D uncertain. The length of the CDR3 is 16 residues. Germline CDR1 is MNHEY and CDR2 is SVGEGT. V shed 5 bases and J shed 0 bases, with 17 bases lying between them.

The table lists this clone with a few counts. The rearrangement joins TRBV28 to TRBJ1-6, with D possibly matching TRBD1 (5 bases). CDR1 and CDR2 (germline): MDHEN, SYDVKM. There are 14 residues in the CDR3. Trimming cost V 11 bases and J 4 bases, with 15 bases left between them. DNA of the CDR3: TGTGCCGCCCGGCGGGGGTCTTATAATTCACCCCTCCACTTT. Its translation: CAARRGSYNSPLHF.

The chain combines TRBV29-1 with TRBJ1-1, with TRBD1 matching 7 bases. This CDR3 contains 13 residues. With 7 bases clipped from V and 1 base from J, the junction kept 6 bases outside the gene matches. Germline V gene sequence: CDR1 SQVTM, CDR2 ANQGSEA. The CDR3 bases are TGCAGCGCCGGTGACAGGGAGAACACTGAAGCTTTCTTT. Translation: CSAGDRENTEAFF.